This TCR beta chain emerged from a study of shared clonotypes between healthy human individuals. The study's findings and limits: Among non-shared clonotypes, generation probabilities were lower than among those shared by all four donors.

The germline V and J ends were trimmed by 3 bases and 1 base, with 3 bases remaining between them. Germline V lookup: CDR1 LNHDA, CDR2 SQIVND (reference sequence). The CDR3 has 13 residues. Comment on this clone: Its antigen is unidentified. Other DNA sequences in this specimen translate into the identical CDR3.

Here immunoSEQ multiplex PCR was the method, and the copy in TCRdb shows in-frame clones only, minus some. The sample includes 300,000 or so clones, about 74% of them seen just once. The chain employs TRBV19 and TRBJ2-2, with D hard to call. The sample consisted of memory CD4+ T cells sorted from blood. Subset reported: CD45RA-negative fraction. The TCR was taken from a man in his thirties or forties in good health. The CDR3 DNA follows: TGTGCCAGTAGTATTCAGAACACCGGGGAGCTGTTTTTT. Protein sequence: CASSIQNTGELFF.